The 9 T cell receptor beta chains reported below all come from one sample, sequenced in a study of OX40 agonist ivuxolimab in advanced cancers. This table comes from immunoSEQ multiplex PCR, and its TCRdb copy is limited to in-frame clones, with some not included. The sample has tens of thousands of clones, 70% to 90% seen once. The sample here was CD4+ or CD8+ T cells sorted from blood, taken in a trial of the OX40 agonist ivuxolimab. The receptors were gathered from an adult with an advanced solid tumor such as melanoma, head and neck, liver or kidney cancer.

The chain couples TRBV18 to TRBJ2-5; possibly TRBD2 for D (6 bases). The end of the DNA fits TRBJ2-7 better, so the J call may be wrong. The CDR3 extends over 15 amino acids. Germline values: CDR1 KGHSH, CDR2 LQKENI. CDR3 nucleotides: TGTGCCAGCTCACTGGGCGGGACGTTGGGGTACGAGCAGTACTTC. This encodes CASSLGGTLGYEQYF.

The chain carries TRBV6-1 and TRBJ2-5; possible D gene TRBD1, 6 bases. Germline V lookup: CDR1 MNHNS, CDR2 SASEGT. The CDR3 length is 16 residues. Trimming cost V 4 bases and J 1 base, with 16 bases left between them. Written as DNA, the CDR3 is TGTGCCAGCAGTGGGCCTGAGACAGGAGCCCAAGAGACCCAGTACTTC. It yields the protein CASSGPETGAQETQYF.

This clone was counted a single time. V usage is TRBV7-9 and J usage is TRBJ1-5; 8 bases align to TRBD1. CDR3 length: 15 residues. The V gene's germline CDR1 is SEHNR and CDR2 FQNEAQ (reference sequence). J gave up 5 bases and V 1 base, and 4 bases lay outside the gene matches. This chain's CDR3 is CASSLGQGAHQPQHF. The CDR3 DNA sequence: TGTGCCAGCAGCTTAGGCCAGGGGGCACATCAGCCCCAGCATTTT.

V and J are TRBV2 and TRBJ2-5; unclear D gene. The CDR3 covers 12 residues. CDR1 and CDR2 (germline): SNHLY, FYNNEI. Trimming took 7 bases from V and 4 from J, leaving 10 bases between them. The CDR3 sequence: CASTWTGETQYF. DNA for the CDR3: TGTGCCAGCACTTGGACCGGAGAGACCCAGTACTTC.

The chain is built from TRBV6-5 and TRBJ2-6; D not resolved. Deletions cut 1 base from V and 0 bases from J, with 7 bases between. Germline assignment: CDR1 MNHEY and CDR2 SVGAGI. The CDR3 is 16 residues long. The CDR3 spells CASSYLGFSGANVLTF. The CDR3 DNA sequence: TGTGCCAGCAGTTACTTGGGTTTCTCTGGGGCCAACGTCCTGACTTTC.

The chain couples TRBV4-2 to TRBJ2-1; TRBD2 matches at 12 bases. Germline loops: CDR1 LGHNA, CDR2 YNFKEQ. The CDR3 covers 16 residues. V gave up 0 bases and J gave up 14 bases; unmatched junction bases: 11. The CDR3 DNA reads TGTGCCAGCAGCCAAGATATGGGACTAGCGGGTTATAGCAAGTTCTTC. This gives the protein CASSQDMGLAGYSKFF.

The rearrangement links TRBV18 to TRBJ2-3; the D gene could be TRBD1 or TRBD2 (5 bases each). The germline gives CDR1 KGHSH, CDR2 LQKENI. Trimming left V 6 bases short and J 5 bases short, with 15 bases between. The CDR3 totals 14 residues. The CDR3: CASSEGPLVDTQYF. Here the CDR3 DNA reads TGTGCCAGCTCCGAGGGGCCTCTCGTAGATACGCAGTATTTT.

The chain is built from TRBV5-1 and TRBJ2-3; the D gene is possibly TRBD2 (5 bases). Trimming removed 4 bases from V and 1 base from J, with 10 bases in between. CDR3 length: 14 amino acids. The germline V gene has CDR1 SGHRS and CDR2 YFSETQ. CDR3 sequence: CASSAEEGTDTQYF. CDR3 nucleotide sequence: TGCGCCAGCAGCGCTGAGGAGGGCACAGATACGCAGTATTTT.

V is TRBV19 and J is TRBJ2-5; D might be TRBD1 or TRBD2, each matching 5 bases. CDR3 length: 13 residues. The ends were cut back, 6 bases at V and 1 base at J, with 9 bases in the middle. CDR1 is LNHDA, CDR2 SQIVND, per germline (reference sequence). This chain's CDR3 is CASRRGAQETQYF. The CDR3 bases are TGTGCCAGTAGAAGGGGAGCCCAAGAGACCCAGTACTTC. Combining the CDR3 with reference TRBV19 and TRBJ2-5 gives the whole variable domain DGGITQSPKYLFRKEGQNVTLSCEQNLNHDAMYWYRQDPGQGLRLIYYSQIVNDFQKGDIAEGYSVSREKKESFPLTVTSAQKNPTAFYLCASRRGAQETQYFGPGTRLLVL.